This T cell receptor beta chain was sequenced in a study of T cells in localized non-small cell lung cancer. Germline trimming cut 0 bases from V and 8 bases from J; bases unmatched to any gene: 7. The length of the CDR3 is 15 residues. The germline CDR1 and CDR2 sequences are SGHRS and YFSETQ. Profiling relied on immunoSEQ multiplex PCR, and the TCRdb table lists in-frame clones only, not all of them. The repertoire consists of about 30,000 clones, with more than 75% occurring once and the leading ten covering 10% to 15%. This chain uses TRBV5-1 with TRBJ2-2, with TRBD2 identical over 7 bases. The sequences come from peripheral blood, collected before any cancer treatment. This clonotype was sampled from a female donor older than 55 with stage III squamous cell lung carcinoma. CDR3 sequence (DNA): TGCGCCAGCAGCTTGGAAGCGGGGACCAAGGGGGAGCTGTTTTTT. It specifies CASSLEAGTKGELFF.